Listed below are T cell receptor beta chains from one sample, sequenced in a study of regulatory T cells in long-lasting Graves disease. TCRdb recomputed calls from the multiplex PCR reads with MiXCR, one row per CDR3 protein. The sample consists of about 420,000 distinct CDR3 sequences, over 15% of them appearing once. These records were also assigned to another study, of T cells in Graves' hyperthyroidism and ophthalmopathy.

Sample: peripheral blood mononuclear cells (PBMCs), taken at new diagnosis, from a patient treated with antithyroid drugs. The receptors were sampled from a woman under 30 with Graves disease. Each CDR3 is given with its conserved first and last residue. D genes are given only for firm matches. Clone size is given for some rows only: seen once, a few or many times, or a class if the clone is expanded.

clone_size,d_call,j_call,v_call,cdr3_nt,cdr3_aa
few,.,TRBJ2-6,TRBV10-2,TGCGCCAGCAGTGAGATTGGGCGGGGCTCTGGGGCCAACGTCCTGACTTTC,CASSEIGRGSGANVLTF
few,TRBD1,TRBJ1-1,TRBV5-1,TGCGCCAGCAGCTTGGCACAGGGGGTGATTGAAGCTTTCTTT,CASSLAQGVIEAFF
many,TRBD1,TRBJ1-5,TRBV12-3/TRBV12-4,TGTGCCAGCAGCCAGGGACAGAATCAGCCCCAGCATTTT,CASSQGQNQPQHF
many,TRBD1,TRBJ2-3,TRBV5-1,TGCGCCAGCAGCTCTGGACAGGGGAAGAATACGCAGTATTTT,CASSSGQGKNTQYF
many,.,TRBJ2-3,TRBV20-1,TGCAGTGTCAGAGCAGCCCCAGATACGCAGTATTTC,CSVRAAPDTQYF
many,.,TRBJ2-3,TRBV7-3,TGTGCCAGCAGCTTGTCTAGGGAAGATACGCAGTATTTT,CASSLSREDTQYF
few,.,TRBJ2-2,TRBV9,TGTGCCAGCAGCCAACCTACCGGGGAGCTGTTTTTT,CASSQPTGELFF
many,.,TRBJ1-1,TRBV2,TGTGCCAGCAGCTTCGACAGGGAAGCTTTCTTT,CASSFDREAFF
many,.,TRBJ2-7,TRBV5-6,TGTGCCAGCAGCTTGGACGCCGGGTCCTCCTACGAGCAGTACTTC,CASSLDAGSSYEQYF
many,.,TRBJ2-5,TRBV6-6,TGTGCCAGCAGTTACTCGGAATCAAGAGAGACCCAGTACTTC,CASSYSESRETQYF
many,TRBD2,TRBJ2-3,TRBV28,TGTGCCAGCAGTCCTACCCTAGCGGGAGTCAGGGATACGCAGTATTTT,CASSPTLAGVRDTQYF
.,.,TRBJ2-5,TRBV6-1,TGTGCCAGCAGTCCGAGATCGGACGGATTCGCACAAGGGACCCAGTACTTC,CASSPRSDGFAQGTQYF
many,.,TRBJ2-2,TRBV2,TGTGCCAGCAAAACTGACCCGCGGGGCACCGGGGAGCTGTTTTTT,CASKTDPRGTGELFF
many,TRBD2,TRBJ2-1,TRBV2,TGTGCCAGCCTTCCGCAGCGGGAGGGCCAGGGTGAGCAGTTCTTC,CASLPQREGQGEQFF
many,TRBD2,TRBJ2-7,TRBV27,TGTGCCAGCAGTTGGACTAGCGGGACCTCCTACGAGCAGTACTTC,CASSWTSGTSYEQYF
many,TRBD1,TRBJ1-1,TRBV6-1,TGTGCCAGCAGTACCCCCTCCGGGACAGGGCGACATAGCGAGAACACTGAAGCTTTCTTT,CASSTPSGTGRHSENTEAFF
many,.,TRBJ2-2,TRBV27,TGTGCCAGCAGTATACTAGGCAACACCGGGGAGCTGTTTTTT,CASSILGNTGELFF
many,.,TRBJ2-3,TRBV20-1,TGCAGTGCTAGTATCCCTACCGGCAGAGCGCGGAAATTTCCAGATACGCAGTATTTT,CSASIPTGRARKFPDTQYF
many,.,TRBJ2-2,TRBV27,TGTGCCAGCAGCCCAGGGGACGGGGAGCTGTTTTTT,CASSPGDGELFF
few,.,TRBJ1-5,TRBV6-2/TRBV6-3,TGTGCCAGCAGTTTCGGAACAGTCCATCCTCCCCAGCATTTT,CASSFGTVHPPQHF
.,.,TRBJ2-7,TRBV12-3/TRBV12-4,TGTGCCAGCAGTTCACCCCTTGCGGGCGCCCTAAATACCGTCGAGCAGTACTTC,CASSSPLAGALNTVEQYF
many,TRBD2,TRBJ2-1,TRBV20-1,TGCAGTGCTAGAGATGAAAAGGGACTAGGCCCGACATACAATGAGCAGTTCTTC,CSARDEKGLGPTYNEQFF
.,.,TRBJ1-2,TRBV12-3/TRBV12-4,TGTGCCAGCAGAGACGGTCCTAACTATGGCTACACCTTC,CASRDGPNYGYTF
few,.,TRBJ2-6,TRBV28,TGTGCCAGCAGTTTAGAGGCTTTTGGGGCCAACGTCCTGACTTTC,CASSLEAFGANVLTF
.,.,TRBJ1-2,TRBV29-1,TGCAGCGTTGACACTAGAGAGCGATCAGACGGCTACACCTTC,CSVDTRERSDGYTF
many,.,TRBJ2-3,TRBV29-1,TGCAGCGTTCCCTGGCCAGCCCCAGATACGCAGTATTTT,CSVPWPAPDTQYF
many,.,TRBJ2-7,TRBV7-2,TGTGCCAGCAGCGGAGAATCAACAGGGTGGGATCAGTACTTC,CASSGESTGWDQYF
few,.,TRBJ2-3,TRBV6-2/TRBV6-3,TGTGCCAGCAGGTCGGGAGGGGGCGACGATACGCAGTATTTT,CASRSGGGDDTQYF
many,TRBD2,TRBJ2-1,TRBV20-1,TGCAGTGCTAGAGGTCGACTAGCGGGAGGCCCCCATGAGCAGTTCTTC,CSARGRLAGGPHEQFF
few,TRBD1,TRBJ2-1,TRBV6-1,TGTGCCAGCAAAACAGGGGGGAATGAGCAGTTCTTC,CASKTGGNEQFF
once,.,TRBJ2-7,TRBV19,TGTGCCAGTACCGGGGGTAAAACCTACGAGCAGTACTTC,CASTGGKTYEQYF
many,.,TRBJ2-7,TRBV20-1,TGCAGTGCTAAGGGCAGGTTCTACGAGCAGTACTTC,CSAKGRFYEQYF
many,TRBD2,TRBJ2-7,TRBV27,TGTGCCAGCAGTTTATCTGGCGGGAGGGGATACTACGAGCAGTACTTC,CASSLSGGRGYYEQYF
many,.,TRBJ2-5,TRBV28,TGTGCCAGCGCAACCGGGAGTGTTGGGACCCAGTACTTC,CASATGSVGTQYF
few,.,TRBJ1-2,TRBV5-5,TGTGCCAGCAGCTCAACCGGGACCGACTTTGGCTACACCTTC,CASSSTGTDFGYTF
.,.,TRBJ2-5,TRBV5-1,TGCGCCAGCAGCTTAACTTGGCGCGATCAAGAGACCCAGTACTTC,CASSLTWRDQETQYF
many,TRBD1,TRBJ2-7,TRBV6-1,TGTGCCAGCAGGACCGGGACAGGGACTTCCTATGACTACGAGCAGTACTTC,CASRTGTGTSYDYEQYF
many,.,TRBJ2-3,TRBV18,TGTGCCAGCTCACCATCGTTCAACACAGATACGCAGTATTTT,CASSPSFNTDTQYF
.,TRBD1,TRBJ2-2,TRBV29-1,TGCAGCGCCGGAAAGACAGGGGGCCCCGGGGAGCTGTTTTTT,CSAGKTGGPGELFF
many,.,TRBJ2-1,TRBV24-1,TGTGCCACCAGTGACTTAGCACCGAGCTCCTACAATGAGCAGTTCTTC,CATSDLAPSSYNEQFF
few,.,TRBJ2-7,TRBV12-3/TRBV12-4,TGTGCCAGCAGTTTAACGGGGGAACCAGACGAGCAGTACTTC,CASSLTGEPDEQYF
many,.,TRBJ1-5,TRBV18,TGTGCCAGCTCACCAGAACACGGGCTGGGCAATCAGCCCCAGCATTTT,CASSPEHGLGNQPQHF
many,.,TRBJ1-5,TRBV20-1,TGCAGTCCTCATTCAGGGGAAACTCAGCCCCAGCATTTT,CSPHSGETQPQHF
many,TRBD1,TRBJ2-7,TRBV20-1,TGCAGTGCTAGTAGACAGGGGAGAGAGCAGTACTTC,CSASRQGREQYF
.,.,TRBJ2-3,TRBV29-1,TGCAGCGTTGAAAAAACAGGCGAACCTAGCACAGATACGCAGTATTTT,CSVEKTGEPSTDTQYF